What follows are 14 T cell receptor beta chains derived from one specimen sequenced in a study of blood T cell repertoires in COVID-19. Some clones are missing from TCRdb's copy, which holds only in-frame ones; the method was immunoSEQ multiplex PCR. The sample lists about 75,000 clones, less than 85% occurring once. Material: peripheral blood. These receptors all stem from a human donor with acute or convalescent COVID-19. The donor label of this sample is uncertain.

V gene TRBV4-2 combines with J gene TRBJ2-5; TRBD2 agrees at 12 bases. The CDR3 has 17 amino acids. Germline trimming cut 2 bases from V and 5 bases from J; bases unmatched to any gene: 9. Germline values: CDR1 LGHNA, CDR2 YNFKEQ. CDR3 nucleotides: TGTGCCAGCAGCCAATTGGGGCTAGCGGGAGGGAGGGAGACCCAGTACTTC. Translated, it gives CASSQLGLAGGRETQYF.

The CDR3: CASSLTQGNQPQHF. The CDR3 region has the DNA TGTGCCAGCAGTTTAACACAGGGGAATCAGCCCCAGCATTTT. The chain couples TRBV6-5 to TRBJ1-5; 7 positions match TRBD1. Germline CDR1 is MNHEY and CDR2 is SVGAGI. The CDR3 has 14 amino acids. J lost 4 bases, V lost 4 bases, and 4 bases had no gene match.

The rearrangement links TRBV5-1 to TRBJ2-3, with TRBD2 identical over 9 bases. CDR1 and CDR2 (germline): SGHRS, YFSETQ. There are 15 residues in the CDR3. V was pared by 4 bases and J by 2 bases, with 5 bases of the junction left unmatched. DNA of the CDR3: TGCGCCAGCAGCCAGAGCGGGGGGTTCACAGATACGCAGTATTTT. It specifies CASSQSGGFTDTQYF.

The chain carries TRBV28 and TRBJ1-2; TRBD1 is a possible D gene (5 bases). The CDR3 spans 15 residues. Between the trimmed V and J ends, which lost 3 bases and 2 bases, there was a span of 13 bases. Germline CDR1 MDHEN, CDR2 SYDVKM. CDR3 bases: TGTGCCAGCAGTTTCCAAGACAGATCAAACTATGGCTACACCTTC. Translating it yields CASSFQDRSNYGYTF.

The V call is TRBV19, the J call TRBJ2-2, with TRBD2 identical over 9 bases. The junction had 3 bases not matched to a gene; V was cut back by 6 bases and J by 1 base. Germline-derived CDR1 and CDR2 are LNHDA and SQIVND (reference sequence). There are 15 residues in the CDR3. The DNA for the CDR3 is TGTGCCAGTAGGTCAGCGGGAGGGAACACCGGGGAGCTGTTTTTT. This translates into CASRSAGGNTGELFF.

V usage is TRBV21-1 and J usage is TRBJ2-7; the D call in the table, TRBD1, was not verified against the DNA. TRBV21-1 is a documented pseudogene. This CDR3 comprises 16 residues. For the CDR3, the DNA is TGTGCCAGCAGCCACGACAGGGCGCCTCTCCTATACGAGCAGTACGTC. Residues: CASSHDRAPLLYEQYV.

The chain joins TRBV9 to TRBJ2-7; 9 bases agree with TRBD2. With V trimmed by 0 bases and J by 2 bases, 9 bases remained unmatched. CDR3 length equals 17 residues. CDR1 and CDR2 from the germline V gene are SGDLS and YYNGEE. CDR3 sequence: CASSVDVGAGGPYEQYF. In DNA form, the CDR3 reads TGTGCCAGCAGCGTAGATGTGGGAGCGGGAGGACCCTACGAGCAGTACTTC.

About this clone: The junction departs from the called germline gene at one end, perhaps through a read error. This chain connects TRBV29-1 to TRBJ2-3; TRBD1 agrees at 9 bases. Germline assignment: CDR1 SQVTM and CDR2 ANQGSEA. The CDR3 totals 15 residues. The CDR3 DNA reads TGCAGCGTGGAAGCGCGGGACAGGGGCACAGATACGCAGTATTTT. Protein: CSVEARDRGTDTQYF.

This clone occurred once. This rearrangement joins TRBV5-1 to TRBJ2-5; D is unclear. The CDR3 is 13 residues long. Per the germline V gene, CDR1 is SGHRS and CDR2 is YFSETQ. V lost 5 bases, J lost 3 bases, and 11 bases lay in between. CDR3 region: CASRMGREETQYF. Written as DNA, the CDR3 is TGCGCCAGCAGAATGGGCCGTGAAGAGACCCAGTACTTC.

The chain recombines TRBV6-5 with TRBJ2-1, with 8 bases fitting TRBD2. This CDR3 region has 16 residues. The junction had 7 bases not matched to a gene; V was cut back by 4 bases and J by 2 bases. Germline V CDR1 and CDR2: MNHEY, SVGAGI. The chain's CDR3 is CASSSASGGAYNEQFF. The CDR3 DNA sequence: TGTGCCAGCAGTTCGGCCTCCGGGGGGGCCTACAATGAGCAGTTCTTC.

The chain recombines TRBV3-1 (or the pseudogene TRBV3-2) with TRBJ2-3, with 13 bases aligning to TRBD2. CDR3 length equals 18 residues. Germline V gene lookup returns CDR1 LGHDT and CDR2 YNNKEL (reference sequence). V shed 0 bases and J 6 bases; nucleotides not matched to a gene: 9. CDR3 protein: CASSQEISAGLAGDTQYF. The CDR3, as DNA: TGTGCCAGCAGCCAAGAGATATCGGCGGGACTAGCGGGGGATACGCAGTATTTT.

This clone was recorded only once. This chain joins TRBV25-1 and TRBJ1-2, with 9 bases identical to TRBD1. The V gene end was trimmed by 8 bases and the J gene end by 4 bases; junction bases not matched to a gene: 5. Germline V gene data show CDR1 as MGHDK and CDR2 as SYGVNS. The CDR3 spans 13 residues. CDR3 region: CASRSDRGYGYTF. DNA for the CDR3: TGTGCCAGCCGCTCGGACAGGGGCTATGGCTACACCTTC.

This clone showed up just once. The chain has TRBV30 and TRBJ2-7; 10 bases align to TRBD1. The CDR3 has 16 residues. Germline V lookup: CDR1 GTSNPN, CDR2 SVGIG (reference sequence). Trimming took 2 bases from V and 3 from J; bases not matched to a gene: 10. The CDR3 coding sequence is TGTGCCTGGAGTCCCTCCCCGGACAGGGGGGTCTACGAGCAGTACGTC. This encodes CAWSPSPDRGVYEQYV.

CDR3 in DNA: TGTGCCATCAGACCGGACAGGGGAGCGGACGAGCAGTACTTC. The encoded protein is CAIRPDRGADEQYF. The chain combines TRBV10-3 with TRBJ2-7; 9 bases align to TRBD1. Germline values: CDR1 ENHRY, CDR2 SYGVKD. The junction had 8 bases not matched to a gene; V was cut back by 6 bases and J by 5 bases. The CDR3 spans 14 residues.